One and the same sample provided the 15 T cell receptor beta chains below, sequenced in a study of CD8 T cells in ankylosing spondylitis. Study-level points and caveats: It appeared that ankylosing spondylitis blood was characterized by a TCR beta motif of eight highly homologous variants.

TCRdb recomputed calls from the 5' RACE reads with MiXCR, one row per CDR3 protein. The table has approximately 400,000 distinct CDR3 sequences, 17% seen once. These receptors have no identified antigens. Sequencing was done on a sample of blood, either unsorted or a sorted T cell fraction (not recorded which). These TCRs come from a male donor with ankylosing spondylitis.

This clonotype has only a few counts. The V call is TRBV10-3, the J call TRBJ2-5; TRBD2 is a possible D gene (6 bases). Trimming pared 0 bases from V and 4 bases from J, leaving 9 bases between. The CDR3 covers 14 residues. Per the germline V gene, CDR1 is ENHRY and CDR2 is SYGVKD. Here the CDR3 DNA reads TGTGCCATCAGTGAGTCCGGAGGGACAGAGACCCAGTACTTC. As protein: CAISESGGTETQYF.

The chain employs TRBV7-7 and TRBJ2-1; D is uncertain. The V and J ends lost 5 bases and 4 bases respectively, with 9 bases between them. The V gene's germline CDR1 is SSHAT and CDR2 FNYEAQ (reference sequence). This CDR3 is 13 amino acids long. CDR3 DNA: TGTGCCAGCAGCGAATCGGTATACAATGAGCAGTTCTTC. Residues: CASSESVYNEQFF.

This clonotype was picked up many times. The chain is built from TRBV25-1 and TRBJ1-1; D is ambiguous. The V end lost 3 bases, the J end lost 1 base, and 12 bases lay between the germline ends. This CDR3 is built from 15 residues. The V gene's germline CDR1 is MGHDK and CDR2 SYGVNS. The CDR3, as DNA: TGTGCCAGCAGTGAGGGTTGGGCCGGGAACACTGAAGCTTTCTTT. Amino acid sequence: CASSEGWAGNTEAFF. The full variable domain, with the rest looked up from reference TRBV25-1 and TRBJ1-1, is EADIYQTPRYLVIGTGKKITLECSQTMGHDKMYWYQQDPGMELHLIHYSYGVNSTEKGDLSSESTVSRIRTEHFPLTLESARPSHTSQYLCASSEGWAGNTEAFFGQGTRLTVV.

In this sample, this clonotype turned up a few times. The rearrangement links TRBV4-1 to TRBJ2-2; 11 positions agree with TRBD2. V shed 1 base, J shed 4 bases, and the junction held 2 bases outside the gene matches. Germline V gene sequence: CDR1 MGHRA, CDR2 YSYEKL. This CDR3 is 16 amino acids long. The CDR3, as DNA: TGCGCCAGCAGCCAAGGTACTAGCGGGAGCACCGGGGAGCTGTTTTTT. Translating gives CASSQGTSGSTGELFF.

This clonotype was observed many times. The CDR3 sequence is CASSRASASTEAFF. The CDR3 DNA sequence: TGTGCCAGCAGCCGTGCCTCCGCAAGCACTGAAGCTTTCTTT. The chain joins TRBV5-5 to TRBJ1-1; D remains ambiguous. The V end was cut by 4 bases, the J end by 4 bases, with 14 bases between. This CDR3 spans 14 amino acids. Germline lookup yields CDR1 SGHKS and CDR2 YYEKEE (reference sequence). Drawing the rest from reference TRBV5-5 and TRBJ1-1, the complete variable domain is DAGVTQSPTHLIKTRGQQVTLRCSPISGHKSVSWYQQVLGQGPQFIFQYYEKEERGRGNFPDRFSARQFPNYSSELNVNALLLGDSALYLCASSRASASTEAFFGQGTRLTVV.

The V and J genes are TRBV3-1 and TRBJ2-3; D gene unclear. The CDR3 is 17 residues long. V was shortened by 0 bases and J by 5 bases, with 18 bases between the two germline ends. Germline V gene lookup returns CDR1 LGHDT and CDR2 YNNKEL (reference sequence). The DNA of the CDR3 is TGTGCCAGCAGCCAAGATACCGGCAGGTCAAGGATAGATACGCAGTATTTT. Translating it yields CASSQDTGRSRIDTQYF.

This clonotype was observed a handful of times. The CDR3 bases are TGCGCCAGCAGCCAAGGATATAATTCACCCCTCCACTTT. Its protein is CASSQGYNSPLHF. The chain uses TRBV4-3 and TRBJ1-6, with D unclear. CDR1 is LGHNA and CDR2 is YSLEER in the germline V gene. Deletions cut 1 base from V and 4 bases from J, with 2 bases between. The CDR3 consists of 13 residues.

The sample holds a few counts of this clonotype. The chain carries TRBV20-1 and TRBJ2-1, with 7 bases aligning to TRBD1. Germline V CDR1 and CDR2: DFQATT, SNEGSKA (reference sequence). The J segment lost 3 bases and the V segment lost 5 bases, leaving 13 bases of the junction unmatched. The CDR3 is made up of 16 amino acids. The CDR3 nucleotides are TGCAGTGCTGGCAGAATCGACAGGGTTGGCTACAATGAGCAGTTCTTC. This encodes CSAGRIDRVGYNEQFF.

The chain carries TRBV5-5 and TRBJ1-5; D is undetermined. The length of the CDR3 is 15 residues. Germline CDR1 and CDR2: SGHKS and YYEKEE (reference sequence). V lost 4 bases, J lost 3 bases, and 14 bases lay in between. As DNA, the CDR3 is TGTGCCAGCAGCCGGCTCGGCGGGGACAATCAGCCCCAGCATTTT. Residues: CASSRLGGDNQPQHF.

This rearrangement joins TRBV10-3 to TRBJ1-2, with D possibly matching TRBD1 (5 bases). Germline V lookup: CDR1 ENHRY, CDR2 SYGVKD. V dropped 8 bases and J dropped 0 bases, with 7 bases sitting between them. This CDR3 region has 12 residues. As DNA, the CDR3 is TGTGCCATCGACAGTCCTAACTATGGCTACACCTTC. It yields the protein CAIDSPNYGYTF.

The CDR3 DNA reads as TGCAGTGCTCGGACTAGCGGGACTCAGAACACCGGGGAGCTGTTTTTT. It codes for CSARTSGTQNTGELFF. This chain joins TRBV20-1 and TRBJ2-2; TRBD2 matches at 12 bases. Trimming at V came to 5 bases and at J to 1 base, leaving 5 bases not matched to a gene. CDR1 is DFQATT and CDR2 is SNEGSKA in the germline V gene (reference sequence). CDR3 size: 16 residues.

The chain links TRBV6-1 to TRBJ2-1; 9 bases agree with TRBD1. CDR1 is MNHNS, CDR2 SASEGT, per germline. This CDR3 has 14 amino acids. V was pared by 6 bases and J by 8 bases, with 8 bases of the junction left unmatched. The CDR3 nucleotides read TGTGCCAGCAGACCGGGACAGGGTATCGATGAGCAGTTCTTC. Encoded protein: CASRPGQGIDEQFF.

V is TRBV6-1 and J is TRBJ1-1, with no clear D. Germline lookup yields CDR1 MNHNS and CDR2 SASEGT. V was pared by 8 bases and J by 0 bases, with 13 bases between. The CDR3 length is 14 residues. The CDR3 nucleotides read TGTGCCAGCGGGTCGGACCGAGTGAACACTGAAGCTTTCTTT. It encodes CASGSDRVNTEAFF.

The table lists this clonotype with a count of one. The chain recombines TRBV6-4 with TRBJ2-7, with 14 bases that match TRBD2. The V gene's germline CDR1 is MRHNA and CDR2 SNTAGT. This CDR3 spans 19 amino acids. Trimming took 7 bases from V and 0 from J; bases not matched to a gene: 14. The CDR3 region is CASNRLIGTSGGPSYEQYF. The CDR3, as DNA: TGTGCCAGCAATCGACTGATCGGGACTAGCGGGGGCCCCTCCTACGAGCAGTACTTC.

The rearrangement joins TRBV5-1 to TRBJ1-1; weak D call: TRBD1 (6 bases). The CDR3 sequence is 15 residues long. The germline V gene has CDR1 SGHRS and CDR2 YFSETQ. Trimming cost V 0 bases and J 1 base, with 10 bases left between them. The CDR3 sequence is CASSLGQGTNTEAFF. As DNA, the CDR3 is TGCGCCAGCAGCTTGGGGCAGGGGACGAACACTGAAGCTTTCTTT.